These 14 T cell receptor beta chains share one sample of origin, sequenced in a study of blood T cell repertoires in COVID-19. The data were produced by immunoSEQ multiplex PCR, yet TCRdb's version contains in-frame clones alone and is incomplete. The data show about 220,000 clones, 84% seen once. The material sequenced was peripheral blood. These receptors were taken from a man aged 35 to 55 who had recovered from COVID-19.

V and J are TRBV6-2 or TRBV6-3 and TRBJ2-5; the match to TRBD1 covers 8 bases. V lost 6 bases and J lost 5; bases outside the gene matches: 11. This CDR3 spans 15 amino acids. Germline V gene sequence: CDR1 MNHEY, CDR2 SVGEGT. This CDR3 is CASSRTGLRAETQYF. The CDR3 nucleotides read TGTGCCAGCAGCCGGACAGGGCTTAGGGCGGAGACCCAGTACTTC.

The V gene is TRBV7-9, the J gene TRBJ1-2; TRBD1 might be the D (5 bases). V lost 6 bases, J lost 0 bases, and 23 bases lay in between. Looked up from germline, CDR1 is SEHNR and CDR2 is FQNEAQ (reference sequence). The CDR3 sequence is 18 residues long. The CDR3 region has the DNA TGTGCCAGCAGGCCCGGCGGGGGACTACAATCTACTAACTATGGCTACACCTTC. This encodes CASRPGGGLQSTNYGYTF.

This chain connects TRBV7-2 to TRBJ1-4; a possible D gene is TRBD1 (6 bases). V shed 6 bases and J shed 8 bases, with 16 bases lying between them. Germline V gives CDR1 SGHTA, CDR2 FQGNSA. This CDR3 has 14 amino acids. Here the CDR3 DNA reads TGTGCCAGCAGACTCACAGGGTTAGAGGAAAAACTGTTTTTT. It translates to CASRLTGLEEKLFF. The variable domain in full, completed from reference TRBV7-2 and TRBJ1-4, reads GAGVSQSPSNKVTEKGKDVELRCDPISGHTALYWYRQSLGQGLEFLIYFQGNSAPDKSGLPSDRFSAERTGGSVSTLTIQRTQQEDSAVYLCASRLTGLEEKLFFGSGTQLSVL.

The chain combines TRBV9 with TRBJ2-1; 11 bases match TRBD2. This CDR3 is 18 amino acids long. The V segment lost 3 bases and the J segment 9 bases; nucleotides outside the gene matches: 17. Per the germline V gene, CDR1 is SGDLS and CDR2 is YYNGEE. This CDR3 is CASSGGPPVAGGPSEQFF. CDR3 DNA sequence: TGTGCCAGCAGCGGGGGTCCCCCGGTAGCGGGAGGGCCCAGTGAGCAGTTCTTC. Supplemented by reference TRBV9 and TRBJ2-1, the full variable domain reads DSGVTQTPKHLITATGQRVTLRCSPRSGDLSVYWYQQSLDQGLQFLIQYYNGEERAKGNILERFSAQQFPDLHSELNLSSLELGDSALYFCASSGGPPVAGGPSEQFFGPGTRLTVL.

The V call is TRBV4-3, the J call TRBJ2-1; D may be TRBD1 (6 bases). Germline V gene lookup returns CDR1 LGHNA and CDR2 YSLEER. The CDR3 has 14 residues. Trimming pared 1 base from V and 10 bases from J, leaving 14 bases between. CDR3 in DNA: TGCGCCAGCAGCCAAGGAACAGGGATGCCCGAGCAGTTCTTC. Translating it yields CASSQGTGMPEQFF.

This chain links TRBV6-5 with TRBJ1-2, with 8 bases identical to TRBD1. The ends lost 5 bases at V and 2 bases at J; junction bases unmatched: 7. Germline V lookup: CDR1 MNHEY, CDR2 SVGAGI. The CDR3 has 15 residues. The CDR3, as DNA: TGTGCCAGCAGTCAGACCTACAGGGGGAACTATGGCTACACCTTC. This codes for CASSQTYRGNYGYTF.

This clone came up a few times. The CDR3 here is CASSAYPFRTDTQYF. The CDR3 DNA reads as TGTGCCAGCAGCGCGTACCCGTTCCGCACAGATACGCAGTATTTT. The chain couples TRBV7-2 to TRBJ2-3, with D unresolved. Germline-derived CDR1 and CDR2 are SGHTA and FQGNSA. V lost 5 bases, J lost 1 base, and 13 bases lay in between. The CDR3 covers 15 residues.

The CDR3 nucleotides are TGTGCCAGCAGTTACCCGAGCGGGAGAGGGGAGACCCAGTACTTC. Its translation is CASSYPSGRGETQYF. V usage is TRBV6-6 and J usage is TRBJ2-5; 8 bases map to TRBD2. CDR1 is MNHNY, CDR2 SVGAGI, per germline (reference sequence). This CDR3 has 15 residues. With V trimmed by 2 bases and J by 5 bases, 7 bases remained unmatched.

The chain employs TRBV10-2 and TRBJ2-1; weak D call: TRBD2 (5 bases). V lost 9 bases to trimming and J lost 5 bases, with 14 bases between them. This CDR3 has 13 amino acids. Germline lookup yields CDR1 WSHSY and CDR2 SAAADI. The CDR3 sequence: CASLAGIHNEQFF. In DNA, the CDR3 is TGCGCCAGTCTCGCCGGGATTCACAATGAGCAGTTCTTC.

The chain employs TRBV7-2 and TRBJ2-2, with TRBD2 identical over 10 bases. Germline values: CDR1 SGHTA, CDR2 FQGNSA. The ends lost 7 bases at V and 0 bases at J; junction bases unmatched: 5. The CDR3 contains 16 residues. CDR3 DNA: TGTGCCAGCATCGGGACTAGCGTGGCGAACACCGGGGAGCTGTTTTTT. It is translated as CASIGTSVANTGELFF.

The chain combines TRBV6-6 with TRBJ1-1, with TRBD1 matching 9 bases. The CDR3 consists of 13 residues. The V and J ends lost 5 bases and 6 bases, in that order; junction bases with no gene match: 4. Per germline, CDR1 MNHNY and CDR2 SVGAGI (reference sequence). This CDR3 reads CASSGTGIAEAFF. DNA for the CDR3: TGTGCCAGCAGTGGGACAGGGATCGCTGAAGCTTTCTTT.

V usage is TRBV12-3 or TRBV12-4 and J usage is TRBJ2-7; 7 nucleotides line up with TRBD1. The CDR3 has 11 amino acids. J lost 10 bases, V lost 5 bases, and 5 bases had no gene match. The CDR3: CASSAGTVQYF. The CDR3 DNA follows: TGTGCCAGCAGTGCCGGGACAGTTCAGTACTTC.

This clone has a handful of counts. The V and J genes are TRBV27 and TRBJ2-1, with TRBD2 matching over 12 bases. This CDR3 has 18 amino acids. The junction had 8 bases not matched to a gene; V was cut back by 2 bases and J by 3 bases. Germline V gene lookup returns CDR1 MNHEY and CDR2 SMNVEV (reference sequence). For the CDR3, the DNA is TGTGCCAGCAGTTTAGGGCTAGCGGGAGGGCCGGGCTACAATGAGCAGTTCTTC. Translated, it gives CASSLGLAGGPGYNEQFF.

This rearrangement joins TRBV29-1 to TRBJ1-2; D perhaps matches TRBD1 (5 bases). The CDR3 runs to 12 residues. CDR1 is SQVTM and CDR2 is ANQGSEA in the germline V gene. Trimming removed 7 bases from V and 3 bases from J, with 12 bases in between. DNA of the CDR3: TGCAGCGCCGGGGGTATGGACTATGGCTACACCTTC. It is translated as CSAGGMDYGYTF.